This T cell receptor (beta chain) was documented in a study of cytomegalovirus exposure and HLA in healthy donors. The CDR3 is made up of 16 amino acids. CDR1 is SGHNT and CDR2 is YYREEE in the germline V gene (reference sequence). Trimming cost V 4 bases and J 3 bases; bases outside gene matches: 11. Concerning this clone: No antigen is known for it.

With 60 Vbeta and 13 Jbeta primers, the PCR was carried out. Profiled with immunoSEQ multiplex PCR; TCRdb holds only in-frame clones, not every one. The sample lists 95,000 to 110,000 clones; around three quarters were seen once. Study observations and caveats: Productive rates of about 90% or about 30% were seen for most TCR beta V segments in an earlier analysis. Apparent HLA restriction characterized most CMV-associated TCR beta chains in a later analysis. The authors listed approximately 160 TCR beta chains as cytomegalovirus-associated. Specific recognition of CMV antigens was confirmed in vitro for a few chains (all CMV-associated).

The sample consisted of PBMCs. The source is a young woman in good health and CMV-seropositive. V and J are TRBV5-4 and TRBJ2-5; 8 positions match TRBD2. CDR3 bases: TGTGCCAGCAGCAAGATGACTAGCGTGGTTGAAGAGACCCAGTACTTC. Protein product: CASSKMTSVVEETQYF. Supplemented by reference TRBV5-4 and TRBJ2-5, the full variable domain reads ETGVTQSPTHLIKTRGQQVTLRCSSQSGHNTVSWYQQALGQGPQFIFQYYREEENGRGNFPPRFSGLQFPNYSSELNVNALELDDSALYLCASSKMTSVVEETQYFGPGTRLLVL.